A single sample gave rise to the 5 T cell receptor beta chains below, sequenced in a study of blood T cells in healthy people across ages. Alongside a J-beta primer mix, a sample-barcoded 5' primer served in a second PCR lasting about 6 to 11 cycles. TCRdb passed the 5' RACE reads through MiXCR, listing each CDR3 protein once. Altogether fewer than 750,000 distinct CDR3 sequences are present, 45% to 55% being singletons, with the ten largest covering 20% to 25%. Sample: blood. These receptors came from a man older than 75 in good health.

This chain joins TRBV6-2 or TRBV6-3 and TRBJ2-3; no clear D. Trimming shortened V by 3 bases and J by 9 bases, and 22 bases separated the two germline ends. This CDR3 has 16 residues. The germline gives CDR1 MNHEY, CDR2 SVGEGT. The CDR3 DNA is TGTGCCAGCAGTTATGAGGTACCCGAACTTACCGGCACGCAGTATTTT. It encodes CASSYEVPELTGTQYF.

The CDR3 coding sequence is TGCAGCGTGGGGCGGGAGGTGTCAGATACGCAGTATTTT. Protein product: CSVGREVSDTQYF. The J gene is TRBJ2-3, the V gene TRBV29-1, with 8 bases identical to TRBD2. This CDR3 is built from 13 residues. CDR1 SQVTM and CDR2 ANQGSEA come from the germline V gene. J gave up 4 bases and V 6 bases, and 6 bases lay outside the gene matches.

The chain couples TRBV4-1 to TRBJ1-2; 8 bases line up with TRBD1. The junction had 10 bases not matched to a gene; V was cut back by 0 bases and J by 7 bases. The CDR3 totals 16 residues. Germline V gene data show CDR1 as MGHRA and CDR2 as YSYEKL. CDR3 bases: TGCGCCAGCAGCCAAGATTGGGCAGGGGGCCTTGGTGGCTACACCTTC. This codes for CASSQDWAGGLGGYTF.

This clonotype came up a few times. The chain joins TRBV15 to TRBJ1-4; D remains unclear. The CDR3 consists of 14 residues. Germline V gene sequence: CDR1 LNHNV, CDR2 YYDKDF (reference sequence). Trimming pared 3 bases from V and 8 bases from J, leaving 13 bases between. The CDR3 DNA reads as TGTGCCACCAGCAGGCCTCCTCTATTGGAAAAACTGTTTTTT. It encodes CATSRPPLLEKLFF.

This clonotype was counted a few times. The chain employs TRBV5-1 and TRBJ2-7; TRBD1 aligns across 8 bases. This CDR3 comprises 18 residues. Per germline, CDR1 SGHRS and CDR2 YFSETQ. V lost 4 bases and J lost 3; bases outside the gene matches: 18. CDR3 protein: CASSQHFGTGYGDYEQYF. The CDR3 DNA sequence: TGCGCCAGCAGCCAACACTTCGGGACAGGATACGGGGACTACGAGCAGTACTTC.